These 26 T cell receptor beta chains share one sample of origin, sequenced in a study of T cell repertoires in cytomegalovirus infection. TCRdb fed the reads into MiXCR, producing one record per CDR3 protein. The repertoire includes approximately 600,000 distinct CDR3 sequences, around 40% of them detected once, and 48% sits in the top ten. Antigens for these TCRs are unknown. The specimen was cultured PBMCs, collected from culture after CMV antigen stimulation. These receptors were taken from a human donor in good health (CMV status not recorded). Some clones in this sample may be carry-over from other donors' samples.

There are a few counts of this clonotype. This chain joins TRBV7-2 and TRBJ2-3; no firm D call. The CDR3 is 14 amino acids. The V end lost 1 base, the J end lost 6 bases, and 11 bases lay between the germline ends. The V gene's germline CDR1 is SGHTA and CDR2 FQGNSA. The CDR3 DNA reads TGTGCCAGCAGCTTAGAGGCAGGTGGCGATACGCAGTATTTT. This gives the protein CASSLEAGGDTQYF.

This clonotype was counted between two and nine times. V and J are TRBV27 and TRBJ2-1, with 14 nucleotides matching TRBD2. Trimming cost V 10 bases and J 8 bases; bases outside gene matches: 10. The CDR3 has 15 amino acids. Germline assignment: CDR1 MNHEY and CDR2 SMNVEV (reference sequence). The CDR3 loop is CAIEPGLAGAYEQFF. The CDR3 bases are TGTGCCATCGAACCGGGACTAGCGGGGGCCTATGAGCAGTTCTTC.

The V call is TRBV28, the J call TRBJ2-5, with TRBD2 matching over 8 bases. Germline V lookup: CDR1 MDHEN, CDR2 SYDVKM. This CDR3 spans 14 amino acids. CDR3 residues: CASAGGLGVETQYF. The CDR3, as DNA: TGTGCGAGCGCGGGGGGCCTGGGGGTTGAGACCCAGTACTTC.

The chain links TRBV5-5 to TRBJ1-2; D perhaps matches TRBD1 (5 bases). Trimming removed 0 bases from V and 4 bases from J, with 16 bases in between. Germline V gene lookup returns CDR1 SGHKS and CDR2 YYEKEE (reference sequence). This CDR3 comprises 16 residues. CDR3 loop: CASSLVDTAGSYGYTF. The CDR3 region has the DNA TGTGCCAGCAGCTTGGTGGACACCGCTGGGAGCTATGGCTACACCTTC.

DNA of the CDR3: TGTGCCAGCTCATCTGTACCCGGCCAAGAGACCCAGTACTTC. This sequence encodes CASSSVPGQETQYF. The chain uses TRBV18 and TRBJ2-5; unclear D gene. The V and J ends lost 5 bases and 1 base respectively, with 11 bases between them. This CDR3 is built from 14 residues. Looked up from germline, CDR1 is KGHSH and CDR2 is LQKENI.

The chain's CDR3 is CASSSIPPETQYF. CDR3 DNA: TGTGCCAGCAGCTCCATCCCCCCAGAGACCCAGTACTTC. This chain links TRBV28 with TRBJ2-5; D is unclear. The V gene lost 6 bases and the J gene lost 4 bases, with 12 bases spanning the gap. This CDR3 is built from 13 residues. Germline loops: CDR1 MDHEN, CDR2 SYDVKM.

The rearrangement links TRBV5-4 to TRBJ2-5, with TRBD1 identical over 8 bases. This CDR3 comprises 15 residues. Germline V gene lookup returns CDR1 SGHNT and CDR2 YYREEE (reference sequence). Unmatched junction bases numbered 9, after V lost 4 bases and J lost 4 bases. CDR3 coding DNA: TGTGCCAGCAGCCGAATAGACAGGGGTGGAGAGACCCAGTACTTC. This codes for CASSRIDRGGETQYF.

Here the CDR3 reads CASSLYPRASPYNEQFF. The CDR3 DNA reads as TGTGCCAGCAGCTTATACCCCCGGGCTAGTCCCTACAATGAGCAGTTCTTC. This rearrangement joins TRBV7-6 to TRBJ2-1; D ambiguous. The CDR3 runs 17 residues. Trimming stripped 2 bases from V and 2 bases from J, with 16 bases between. The germline CDR1 and CDR2 sequences are SGHVS and FNYEAQ.

The V and J genes are TRBV7-8 and TRBJ2-6; D is ambiguous. Trimming removed 5 bases at V and 0 bases at J, with 8 bases between. Germline lookup yields CDR1 SGHVS and CDR2 FQNEAQ. CDR3 length equals 15 residues. The CDR3 protein is CASSMGGSGANVLTF. CDR3 nucleotides: TGTGCCAGCAGCATGGGTGGCTCTGGGGCCAACGTCCTGACTTTC.

Written as DNA, the CDR3 is TGTGCCAGCAGCTTACGACTAGCGGGCACAGATACGCAGTATTTT. Residues: CASSLRLAGTDTQYF. The V call is TRBV5-4, the J call TRBJ2-3; 9 bases fit TRBD2. V gave up 2 bases and J gave up 1 base; unmatched junction bases: 2. The CDR3 spans 15 residues. Germline CDR1 and CDR2: SGHNT and YYREEE (reference sequence).

Comment on this clonotype: The conserved closing phenylalanine or tryptophan is absent in this CDR3, likely reflecting a read error. Because the CDR3's place on the DNA is in doubt, the DNA is left out and the CDR3 is given as listed by TCRdb. The chain joins TRBV2 to TRBJ1-4; the table assigns TRBD1, which was not confirmed against the DNA. The germline CDR1 and CDR2 sequences are SNHLY and FYNNEI. The CDR3 is 12 residues long, ends included. The CDR3 protein is CASSGTGSPVVG.

The chain uses TRBV10-3 and TRBJ2-5, with a possible D match to TRBD1 (5 bases). The CDR3 has 13 residues. Germline V gene lookup returns CDR1 ENHRY and CDR2 SYGVKD. The germline V and J ends were trimmed by 3 bases and 5 bases, with 10 bases remaining between them. CDR3 protein: CAISDRAGETQYF. CDR3 DNA sequence: TGTGCCATCAGTGACAGGGCAGGGGAGACCCAGTACTTC.

This rearrangement joins TRBV2 to TRBJ2-2; D ambiguous. With 1 base removed from V and 4 bases from J, the gap between germline ends came to 10 bases. Per the germline V gene, CDR1 is SNHLY and CDR2 is FYNNEI. The CDR3 loop spans 15 amino acids. CDR3 region: CASSEENYSTGELFF. The CDR3 DNA is TGTGCCAGCAGTGAAGAAAACTACAGCACCGGGGAGCTGTTTTTT.

This clonotype was seen many times. The chain carries TRBV19 and TRBJ2-2, with D perhaps TRBD2 (6 bases). V lost 1 base to trimming and J lost 4 bases, with 7 bases between them. Germline values: CDR1 LNHDA, CDR2 SQIVND (reference sequence). This CDR3 contains 14 residues. CDR3 coding DNA: TGTGCCAGTAGTATAGGGAGGGGCACCGGGGAGCTGTTTTTT. Its protein product is CASSIGRGTGELFF.

This clonotype was counted only a few times. The gene calls are TRBV12-3 or TRBV12-4 and TRBJ2-7, with TRBD1 identical over 7 bases. V shed 5 bases and J 3 bases; nucleotides not matched to a gene: 7. CDR3 size: 14 residues. CDR3 DNA: TGTGCCAGCAGTGTCCGGGACAGAGGCTACGAGCAGTACTTC. Amino acids: CASSVRDRGYEQYF.

The chain employs TRBV15 and TRBJ2-4, with D hard to call. The ends were cut back, 9 bases at V and 1 base at J, with 19 bases in the middle. This CDR3 is built from 16 residues. CDR1 and CDR2 from the germline V gene are LNHNV and YYDKDF (reference sequence). The CDR3 is CATLSLPGHAKNIQYF. In nucleotides, the CDR3 is TGTGCCACTCTATCCCTACCCGGCCATGCCAAAAACATTCAGTACTTC.

This clonotype was seen more than once but under ten times. This rearrangement joins TRBV7-2 to TRBJ2-5; D is possibly TRBD1 or TRBD2 (6 bases each). Germline V gene data show CDR1 as SGHTA and CDR2 as FQGNSA. CDR3 length: 16 residues. V was clipped by 4 bases and J by 3 bases, with 18 bases between them. The DNA of the CDR3 is TGTGCCAGCAGCTCCAGGGGATTCGGGGGTAAAGAGACCCAGTACTTC. Translating it yields CASSSRGFGGKETQYF.

This clonotype is large in the sample. The CDR3 DNA is TGTGCCAGCACCCCCCTCACAGGAGCGCCCGGGGAGCTGTTTTTT. Protein sequence: CASTPLTGAPGELFF. This sequence joins TRBV6-1 and TRBJ2-2; weak D call: TRBD1 (5 bases). The CDR3 loop spans 15 amino acids. The germline V gene has CDR1 MNHNS and CDR2 SASEGT. V lost 7 bases and J 6 bases, leaving 18 bases between the germline ends.

There are a few counts of this clonotype. The chain employs TRBV6-2 or TRBV6-3 and TRBJ1-5; D remains ambiguous. Germline V gene sequence: CDR1 MNHEY, CDR2 SVGEGT. V was clipped by 2 bases and J by 6 bases, with 26 bases between them. The CDR3 loop spans 19 amino acids. The CDR3 is CASSYDSSCCIPLGQPQHF. CDR3 nucleotide sequence: TGTGCCAGCAGTTACGACTCCTCGTGCTGCATTCCGCTTGGTCAGCCCCAGCATTTT.

This clonotype has a handful of counts. The rearrangement uses TRBV7-9 and TRBJ1-1; unclear D gene. Trimming shortened V by 4 bases and J by 4 bases, and 13 bases separated the two germline ends. Germline V gene lookup returns CDR1 SEHNR and CDR2 FQNEAQ (reference sequence). This CDR3 spans 14 amino acids. The CDR3 sequence: CASSYMGGSTEAFF. In DNA, the CDR3 is TGTGCCAGCAGCTACATGGGTGGTTCCACTGAAGCTTTCTTT.

The V call is TRBV12-3 or TRBV12-4, the J call TRBJ1-5; D is ambiguous. The CDR3 length is 13 residues. V was pared by 3 bases and J by 4 bases, with 7 bases between. CDR3 in DNA: TGTGCCAGCAGTTTTCCCGAGAATCAGCCCCAGCATTTT. As protein: CASSFPENQPQHF.

This clonotype was picked up a small number of times. This chain joins TRBV11-1 and TRBJ1-6; D is ambiguous. Trimming removed 2 bases at V and 10 bases at J, with 9 bases between. The CDR3 has 13 amino acids. Germline V gives CDR1 SGHAT, CDR2 FQDESV (reference sequence). CDR3 nucleotide sequence: TGTGCCAGCAGCTTAATACCCCAATCACCCCTCCACTTT. Its protein product is CASSLIPQSPLHF. The complete variable domain, with remaining parts taken from reference TRBV11-1 and TRBJ1-6, reads EAEVAQSPRYKITEKSQAVAFWCDPISGHATLYWYRQILGQGPELLVQFQDESVVDDSQLPKDRFSAERLKGVDSTLKIQPAELGDSAMYLCASSLIPQSPLHFGNGTRLTVT.

The chain combines TRBV11-1 with TRBJ2-3; 7 nucleotides agree with TRBD1. V lost 6 bases to trimming and J lost 3 bases; unmatched junction nucleotides: 6. Germline CDR1 and CDR2: SGHAT and FQDESV (reference sequence). CDR3 size: 14 residues. This CDR3 reads CASRSGQLTDTQYF. CDR3 DNA: TGTGCCAGCAGGTCGGGACAGCTAACAGATACGCAGTATTTT.

This sequence joins TRBV12-3 or TRBV12-4 and TRBJ1-3; no definite D call. This CDR3 is built from 14 residues. Trimming pared 6 bases from V and 4 bases from J, leaving 13 bases between. CDR3: CASSPSGIGNTIYF. The CDR3 DNA follows: TGTGCCAGCAGCCCCTCTGGGATCGGAAACACCATATATTTT.

The rearrangement uses TRBV6-5 and TRBJ1-2, with D hard to call. Trimming left V 2 bases short and J 8 bases short, with 18 bases between. This CDR3 has 15 amino acids. CDR1 and CDR2 (germline): MNHEY, SVGAGI. The CDR3 region has the DNA TGTGCCAGCAGTTACGGGCCGGGTTCTGTCTACGGCTACACCTTC. Amino acids: CASSYGPGSVYGYTF.

This clonotype was seen only a few times. The chain uses TRBV7-6 and TRBJ1-5; D is undetermined. Germline CDR1 SGHVS, CDR2 FNYEAQ. Trimming took off 2 bases at V and 5 bases at J, with 7 bases between the two ends. The CDR3 covers 13 residues. In nucleotides, the CDR3 is TGTGCCAGCAGCTTACATGAGGATCAGCCCCAGCATTTT. Protein: CASSLHEDQPQHF. The full variable domain, with the rest looked up from reference TRBV7-6 and TRBJ1-5, is GAGVSQSPRYKVTKRGQDVALRCDPISGHVSLYWYRQALGQGPEFLTYFNYEAQQDKSGLPNDRFSAERPEGSISTLTIQRTEQRDSAMYRCASSLHEDQPQHFGDGTRLSIL.